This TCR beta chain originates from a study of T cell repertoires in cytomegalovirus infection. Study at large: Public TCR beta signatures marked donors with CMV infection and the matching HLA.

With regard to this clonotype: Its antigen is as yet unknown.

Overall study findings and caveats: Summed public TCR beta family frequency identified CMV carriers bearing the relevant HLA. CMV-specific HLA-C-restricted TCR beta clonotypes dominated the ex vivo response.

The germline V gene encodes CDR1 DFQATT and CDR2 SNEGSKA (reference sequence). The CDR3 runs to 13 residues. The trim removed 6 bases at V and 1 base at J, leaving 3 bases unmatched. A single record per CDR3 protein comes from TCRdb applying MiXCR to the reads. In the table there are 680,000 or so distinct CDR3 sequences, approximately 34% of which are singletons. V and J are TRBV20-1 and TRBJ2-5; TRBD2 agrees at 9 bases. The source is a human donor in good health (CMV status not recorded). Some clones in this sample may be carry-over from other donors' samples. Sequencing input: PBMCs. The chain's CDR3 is CSANSGGQETQYF. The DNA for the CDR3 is TGCAGTGCCAATAGCGGGGGCCAAGAGACCCAGTACTTC.